The 15 T cell receptor beta chains reported below all come from one sample, sequenced in a study of blood T cells in healthy people across ages. It was with a sample-barcoded 5' primer and a J-beta primer mix that a second PCR of about 7 to 12 cycles was run. TCRdb reanalysed the 5' RACE reads using MiXCR and keeps one entry per CDR3 protein. The sample lists around 1,500,000 distinct CDR3 sequences; 28% were seen once. The sequenced material came from blood. Receptors originate from a woman in her thirties in good health.

With respect to this clonotype: The CDR3 end shows no conserved phenylalanine or tryptophan, and so a read error is likely. The chain couples TRBV6-5 to TRBJ2-7, with TRBD1 identical over 7 bases. CDR1 MNHEY and CDR2 SVGAGI come from the germline V gene. Losses at the gene ends were 5 bases for V and 3 bases for J; bases not matched to a gene: 7. CDR3 length: 14 amino acids. The CDR3 DNA reads as TGTGCCAGCAGTAGATTGTCAGGGGGCTACGAGCAGTACTGC. It codes for CASSRLSGGYEQYC.

The chain recombines TRBV28 with TRBJ1-5, with 10 bases fitting TRBD1. The CDR3 has 18 residues. In germline, CDR1 is MDHEN, CDR2 SYDVKM. V gave up 4 bases and J gave up 4 bases; unmatched junction bases: 13. The CDR3: CASSSLLWDRGGNQPQHF. CDR3 sequence (DNA): TGTGCCAGCAGTTCCCTACTATGGGACAGGGGAGGGAATCAGCCCCAGCATTTT.

This chain uses TRBV9 with TRBJ2-1; D is unclear. CDR1 SGDLS and CDR2 YYNGEE come from the germline V gene. The length of the CDR3 is 13 residues. V was trimmed by 0 bases and J by 13 bases, leaving 14 bases between them. CDR3 loop: CASSVDVEETQFF. CDR3 nucleotide sequence: TGTGCCAGCAGCGTAGATGTTGAGGAGACCCAGTTCTTC.

This clonotype showed up just a few times. The chain employs TRBV7-2 and TRBJ2-3; no clear D gene. The V end was cut by 5 bases, the J end by 3 bases, with 12 bases between. The CDR3 has 14 residues. CDR1 and CDR2 from the germline V gene are SGHTA and FQGNSA. CDR3 nucleotides: TGTGCCAGCAGCATAGGTTACGGGACAGATACGCAGTATTTT. Amino acids: CASSIGYGTDTQYF.

The chain uses TRBV11-2 and TRBJ2-1, with 11 bases aligning to TRBD2. Losses at the gene ends were 5 bases for V and 6 bases for J; bases not matched to a gene: 12. Looked up from germline, CDR1 is SGHAT and CDR2 is FQNNGV. The CDR3 loop spans 17 amino acids. CDR3 DNA: TGTGCCAGCAGCCCTATAACTAGCGGGAGTTGGGGCAATGAGCAGTTCTTC. It is translated as CASSPITSGSWGNEQFF. Variable domain in full (rest from reference TRBV11-2 and TRBJ2-1): EAGVAQSPRYKIIEKRQSVAFWCNPISGHATLYWYQQILGQGPKLLIQFQNNGVVDDSQLPKDRFSAERLKGVDSTLKIQPAKLEDSAVYLCASSPITSGSWGNEQFFGPGTRLTVL.

This clonotype was found a few times. The genes are TRBV7-6 and TRBJ1-1; 8 nucleotides match TRBD1. Germline CDR1 SGHVS, CDR2 FNYEAQ. The CDR3 totals 14 residues. V lost 4 bases to trimming and J lost 6 bases; unmatched junction nucleotides: 7. The CDR3 spells CASSSGQARPEAFF. The CDR3 coding sequence is TGTGCCAGCAGCTCGGGACAGGCGAGACCTGAAGCTTTCTTT. Full variable domain (rest looked up from reference TRBV7-6 and TRBJ1-1): GAGVSQSPRYKVTKRGQDVALRCDPISGHVSLYWYRQALGQGPEFLTYFNYEAQQDKSGLPNDRFSAERPEGSISTLTIQRTEQRDSAMYRCASSSGQARPEAFFGQGTRLTVV.

This chain uses TRBV7-9 with TRBJ2-1; 10 bases align to TRBD1. Trimming took 10 bases from V and 7 from J; bases not matched to a gene: 7. CDR1 SEHNR and CDR2 FQNEAQ come from the germline V gene (reference sequence). There are 13 residues in the CDR3. CDR3 coding DNA: TGTGCCACATGGGACAGGGGATTGAATGAGCAGTTCTTC. This encodes CATWDRGLNEQFF.

This clonotype appeared a few times. The rearrangement joins TRBV5-1 to TRBJ2-4; 9 bases fit TRBD1. V was clipped by 1 base and J by 8 bases; unmatched bases: 1. Germline values: CDR1 SGHRS, CDR2 YFSETQ. This CDR3 spans 13 amino acids. This CDR3 reads CASSLTGGDIQYF. For the CDR3, the DNA is TGCGCCAGCAGCTTGACAGGGGGCGACATTCAGTACTTC.

This chain uses TRBV9 with TRBJ1-6, with D possibly TRBD1 on 6 matching bases. Germline CDR1 is SGDLS and CDR2 is YYNGEE. The V and J ends lost 3 bases and 9 bases respectively, with 13 bases between them. CDR3 length equals 14 residues. CDR3 residues: CASSGRDNISPLHF. The CDR3 nucleotides read TGTGCCAGCAGCGGCCGGGACAACATTTCACCCCTCCACTTT.

A note on this clonotype: At one of its ends the junction is not consistent with the germline gene, which may arise from a read error. The rearrangement links TRBV5-4 to TRBJ2-5, with D possibly TRBD2 on 6 matching bases. The CDR3 runs 15 residues. The germline V gene has CDR1 SGHNT and CDR2 YYREEE (reference sequence). The DNA of the CDR3 is TGTACCAGCAGCGACTGGAGGGCAGGTGGAGAGACCCAGTACTTC. Translated: CTSSDWRAGGETQYF. Combining the CDR3 with reference TRBV5-4 and TRBJ2-5 gives the whole variable domain ETGVTQSPTHLIKTRGQQVTLRCSSQSGHNTVSWYQQALGQGPQFIFQYYREEENGRGNFPPRFSGLQFPNYSSELNVNALELDDSALYLCTSSDWRAGGETQYFGPGTRLLVL.

This clonotype was counted a few times. Relative to the germline gene, one junction end is altered; a read error may explain this. The chain uses TRBV5-1 and TRBJ2-5; no reliable D call. CDR1 is SGHRS, CDR2 YFSETQ, per germline. The CDR3 contains 12 residues. The CDR3 protein is CTSRSTGETQYF. CDR3 nucleotides: TGCACCAGCAGATCGACGGGAGAGACCCAGTACTTC. Drawing the rest from reference TRBV5-1 and TRBJ2-5, the complete variable domain is KAGVTQTPRYLIKTRGQQVTLSCSPISGHRSVSWYQQTPGQGLQFLFEYFSETQRNKGNFPGRFSGRQFSNSRSEMNVSTLELGDSALYLCTSRSTGETQYFGPGTRLLVL.

The chain carries TRBV6-6 and TRBJ2-1, with 13 bases aligning to TRBD2. Germline trimming cut 5 bases from V and 5 bases from J; bases unmatched to any gene: 9. The CDR3 contains 17 residues. Germline CDR1 and CDR2: MNHNY and SVGAGI (reference sequence). The CDR3 loop reads CASSRGTSGMANNEQFF. The CDR3 bases are TGTGCCAGCAGTCGCGGGACTAGCGGGATGGCCAACAATGAGCAGTTCTTC.

This clonotype was picked up a small number of times. The gene calls are TRBV7-9 and TRBJ2-2, with TRBD1 identical over 10 bases. This CDR3 is 17 amino acids long. Germline-derived CDR1 and CDR2 are SEHNR and FQNEAQ (reference sequence). V gave up 5 bases and J gave up 0 bases; unmatched junction bases: 6. The CDR3 region is CASSNRDRGTNTGELFF. CDR3 DNA: TGTGCCAGCAGCAACAGGGACAGGGGAACGAACACCGGGGAGCTGTTTTTT.

The chain has TRBV3-1 and TRBJ2-1; 9 nucleotides match TRBD2. Germline V gene sequence: CDR1 LGHDT, CDR2 YNNKEL (reference sequence). The CDR3 runs 17 residues. Losses at the gene ends were 3 bases for V and 0 bases for J; bases not matched to a gene: 6. The CDR3 sequence: CASSHISGGSSYNEQFF. Here the CDR3 DNA reads TGTGCCAGCAGCCACATTAGCGGGGGCAGCTCCTACAATGAGCAGTTCTTC.

Remarks on this clonotype: This sequence may be a read error, since a much larger clone differs from it by one base. This chain uses TRBV25-1 with TRBJ2-5; D uncertain. Germline CDR1 and CDR2: MGHDK and SYGVNS. The CDR3 has 10 residues. The germline V and J ends were trimmed by 9 bases and 11 bases, with 13 bases remaining between them. The CDR3 sequence is CASMGYEQYF. CDR3 bases: TGTGCCAGTATGGGGTATGAGCAGTACTTC.